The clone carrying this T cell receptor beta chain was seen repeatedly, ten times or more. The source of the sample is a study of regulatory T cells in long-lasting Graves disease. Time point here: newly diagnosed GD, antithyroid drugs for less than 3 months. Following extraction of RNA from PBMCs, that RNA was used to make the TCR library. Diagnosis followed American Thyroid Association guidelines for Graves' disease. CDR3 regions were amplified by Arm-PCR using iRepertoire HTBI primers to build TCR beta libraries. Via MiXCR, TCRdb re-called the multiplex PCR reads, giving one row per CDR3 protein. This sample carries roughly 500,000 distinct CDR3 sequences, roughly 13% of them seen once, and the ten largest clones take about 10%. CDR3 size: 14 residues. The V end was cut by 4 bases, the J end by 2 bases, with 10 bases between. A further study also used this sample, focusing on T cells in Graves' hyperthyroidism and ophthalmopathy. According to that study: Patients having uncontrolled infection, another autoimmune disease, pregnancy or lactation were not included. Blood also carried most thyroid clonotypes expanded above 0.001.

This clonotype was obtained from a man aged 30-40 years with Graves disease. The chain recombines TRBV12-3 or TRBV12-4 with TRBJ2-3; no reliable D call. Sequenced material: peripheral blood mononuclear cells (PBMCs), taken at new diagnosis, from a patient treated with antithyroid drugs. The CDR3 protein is CASSSRQLTDTQYF. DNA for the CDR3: TGTGCCAGCAGTTCCAGGCAGCTCACAGATACGCAGTATTTT.